This T cell receptor (beta chain) originates from a study of regulatory T cells in long-lasting Graves disease. Study outcomes and limitations: Persistent disease showed a preference for TRBV28, TRBJ1-2 and TRBJ2-5.

Time point defined: newly diagnosed GD, antithyroid drugs for less than 3 months. RNA isolated from PBMCs was used to make the TCR library. The table lists this clonotype with many counts. The antigen remains undetermined. Per the germline V gene, CDR1 is DFQATT and CDR2 is SNEGSKA (reference sequence). This CDR3 is built from 17 residues. V gave up 0 bases and J gave up 0 bases, with 15 bases separating them. iRepertoire HTBI primers and Arm-PCR of CDR3 regions built TCR beta libraries. TCRdb reprocessed the multiplex PCR reads with MiXCR, giving one entry per CDR3 protein. The sample holds 580,000 or so distinct CDR3 sequences, 15% to 20% seen once. This sample also appeared in a second study, on T cells in Graves' hyperthyroidism and ophthalmopathy.

The chain links TRBV20-1 to TRBJ1-5, with no clear D. This receptor was taken from a man aged 18 to 30 with Graves disease. This specimen was peripheral blood mononuclear cells (PBMCs), taken at new diagnosis, from a patient treated with antithyroid drugs. Here the CDR3 DNA reads TGCAGTGCTAGAGATCTTTTTAGGGAGGATAGCAATCAGCCCCAGCATTTT. Its translation is CSARDLFREDSNQPQHF.